One and the same sample provided the 24 T cell receptor beta chains below, sequenced in a study of T cells after yellow fever vaccination. One entry per CDR3 protein, called by TCRdb with MiXCR from the 5' RACE reads. The data contain about 340,000 distinct CDR3 sequences, about 4% of them seen just once; the ten biggest clones take up approximately 24%. Material: PBMCs, obtained 5 days after the yellow fever booster vaccination. These receptors were collected from a man between 18 and 35 years old who received the YFV17D yellow fever vaccine.

This clonotype was counted many times. This sequence joins TRBV7-2 and TRBJ2-5, with TRBD2 matching 8 bases. Germline V CDR1 and CDR2: SGHTA, FQGNSA. After removal of 8 bases from V and 5 bases from J, the junction contained 13 bases not matched to a gene. There are 15 residues in the CDR3. The CDR3 loop is CASALFAGGPETQYF. CDR3 nucleotide sequence: TGTGCCAGCGCCCTCTTTGCGGGGGGCCCGGAGACCCAGTACTTC.

The CDR3 region is CASSASPGAWMNEQFF. DNA of the CDR3: TGTGCCAGCAGCGCCAGCCCTGGCGCGTGGATGAATGAGCAGTTCTTC. The genes are TRBV11-2 and TRBJ2-1; D unresolved. This CDR3 is built from 16 residues. Trimming left V 5 bases short and J 7 bases short, with 21 bases between. Germline V gene lookup returns CDR1 SGHAT and CDR2 FQNNGV.

The sample holds many counts of this clonotype. CDR3 sequence reads: CSASPGQSQETQYF. DNA of the CDR3: TGCAGCGCCAGCCCCGGACAGTCACAAGAGACCCAGTACTTC. The J gene is TRBJ2-5, the V gene TRBV29-1, with D tentatively TRBD1 (6 bases). CDR1 SQVTM and CDR2 ANQGSEA come from the germline V gene. The CDR3 totals 14 residues. The V end was cut by 7 bases, the J end by 2 bases, with 17 bases between.

V and J are TRBV7-8 and TRBJ2-5; maybe TRBD2 (6 bases). Trimming cost V 2 bases and J 1 base, with 11 bases left between them. Germline V CDR1 and CDR2: SGHVS, FQNEAQ. The CDR3 covers 15 residues. The CDR3 loop reads CASSLIAGPQETQYF. The CDR3 DNA reads TGTGCCAGCAGCTTAATCGCGGGGCCCCAAGAGACCCAGTACTTC.

This clonotype was seen a few times. The chain links TRBV28 to TRBJ1-5, with D possibly TRBD1 on 5 matching bases. Trimming took off 2 bases at V and 8 bases at J, with 16 bases between the two ends. Germline V gives CDR1 MDHEN, CDR2 SYDVKM. The CDR3 spans 15 residues. The CDR3 protein is CASSLPGQGGKPQHF. For the CDR3, the DNA is TGTGCCAGCAGTTTACCAGGGCAGGGCGGGAAGCCCCAGCATTTT.

This clonotype was detected a few times. V and J are TRBV4-3 and TRBJ1-1; a possible D gene is TRBD1 (5 bases). This CDR3 contains 15 residues. Germline V CDR1 and CDR2: LGHNA, YSLEER. Between the trimmed V and J ends, which lost 0 bases and 0 bases, there was a span of 8 bases. The CDR3 DNA reads TGCGCCAGCAGCCAAGACAGGGTTATGAACACTGAAGCTTTCTTT. Its translation is CASSQDRVMNTEAFF.

This clonotype was recorded at least ten times. The CDR3 DNA is TGCAGTGCTAGAGATCCGCTTGCCATTTCACCCCTCCACTTT. This translates into CSARDPLAISPLHF. The chain employs TRBV20-1 and TRBJ1-6; D remains ambiguous. The length of the CDR3 is 14 residues. Trimming pared 0 bases from V and 9 bases from J, leaving 12 bases between. Germline V gene lookup returns CDR1 DFQATT and CDR2 SNEGSKA (reference sequence).

The gene calls are TRBV4-3 and TRBJ1-3; D remains ambiguous. This CDR3 has 13 amino acids. V lost 2 bases and J 6 bases, leaving 8 bases between the germline ends. CDR1 is LGHNA and CDR2 is YSLEER in the germline V gene. The CDR3 DNA reads TGCGCCAGCAGCCAAAACAGACTAAACACCATATATTTT. Its protein is CASSQNRLNTIYF.

This clonotype came up a few times. The CDR3 coding sequence is TGTGCCAGCAGCCCAGCGACAGGGGCCCGGATGAGGGGCGAGCAGTACTTC. This encodes CASSPATGARMRGEQYF. This chain links TRBV7-2 with TRBJ2-7, with 8 bases matching TRBD1. The CDR3 sequence is 17 residues long. V was pared by 5 bases and J by 6 bases, with 18 bases of the junction left unmatched. Germline CDR1 is SGHTA and CDR2 is FQGNSA.

This clonotype has at least ten counts. The chain uses TRBV5-1 and TRBJ1-5; D is unresolved. V was trimmed by 3 bases and J by 4 bases, leaving 11 bases between them. The CDR3 spans 14 residues. The V gene's germline CDR1 is SGHRS and CDR2 YFSETQ. The CDR3: CASSSRDVNQPQHF. Written as DNA, the CDR3 is TGCGCCAGCAGCTCGCGCGACGTTAATCAGCCCCAGCATTTT.

V is TRBV20-1 and J is TRBJ1-1; 7 nucleotides align to TRBD1. Germline V gene data show CDR1 as DFQATT and CDR2 as SNEGSKA (reference sequence). Trimming cost V 3 bases and J 3 bases; bases outside gene matches: 7. This CDR3 has 14 residues. CDR3 in amino acids: CSASQAGGYTEAFF. For the CDR3, the DNA is TGCAGTGCTAGCCAGGCAGGGGGATACACTGAAGCTTTCTTT.

The chain is built from TRBV5-8 and TRBJ1-1; D is undetermined. Germline V lookup: CDR1 SGHTS, CDR2 YDEGEE. Trimming cost V 0 bases and J 5 bases, with 14 bases left between them. The length of the CDR3 is 15 residues. The CDR3 sequence is CASSLGTVRRTEAFF. The CDR3 bases are TGTGCCAGCAGCTTGGGTACTGTGAGGAGGACTGAAGCTTTCTTT.

Only a few counts were recorded for this clonotype. The chain joins TRBV7-9 to TRBJ2-4; D is unresolved. The CDR3 loop spans 13 amino acids. Germline CDR1 reads SEHNR; CDR2 reads FQNEAQ (reference sequence). V lost 4 bases to trimming and J lost 8 bases, with 12 bases between them. CDR3 sequence (DNA): TGTGCCAGCAGCTCTAGTGAAAGCTACATTCAGTACTTC. This translates into CASSSSESYIQYF.

The V gene is TRBV6-5, the J gene TRBJ1-1; no clear D. CDR3 length: 14 amino acids. V was clipped by 4 bases and J by 5 bases, with 14 bases between them. Germline CDR1 reads MNHEY; CDR2 reads SVGAGI. In DNA, the CDR3 is TGTGCCAGCAGTTTGGGGATTGCCGGGACTGAAGCTTTCTTT. Amino acid sequence: CASSLGIAGTEAFF.

Ten or more counts support this clonotype. The rearrangement links TRBV7-2 to TRBJ1-4; maybe TRBD1 (5 bases). Germline V gene data show CDR1 as SGHTA and CDR2 as FQGNSA. Trimming left V 2 bases short and J 8 bases short, with 18 bases between. The CDR3 sequence is 16 residues long. The CDR3 loop reads CASSLNIGAGEEKLFF. CDR3 nucleotides: TGTGCCAGCAGCTTAAATATCGGGGCGGGGGAAGAAAAACTGTTTTTT.

In this sample, this clonotype turned up many times. V gene TRBV29-1 combines with J gene TRBJ2-3; TRBD2 aligns across 11 bases. Germline CDR1 SQVTM, CDR2 ANQGSEA. The CDR3 contains 16 residues. V lost 1 base, J lost 8 bases, and 11 bases stayed unmatched. CDR3 in amino acids: CSVEGTLAGGLGTQYF. The CDR3 nucleotides are TGCAGCGTTGAAGGCACCCTAGCGGGGGGTTTGGGTACGCAGTATTTT.

The CDR3 is CASSLANRDTEQFF. CDR3 DNA sequence: TGCGCCAGCAGCCTGGCTAACAGGGACACTGAGCAGTTCTTC. V is TRBV5-1 and J is TRBJ2-1; D possibly corresponds to TRBD1 (6 bases). CDR1 and CDR2 from the germline V gene are SGHRS and YFSETQ. V gave up 4 bases and J gave up 9 bases, with 17 bases separating them. The CDR3 consists of 14 residues.

J is TRBJ2-1 and V is TRBV11-2, with 11 positions matching TRBD2. J lost 7 bases, V lost 1 base, and 9 bases had no gene match. In germline, CDR1 is SGHAT, CDR2 FQNNGV. The CDR3 has 17 residues. Here the CDR3 DNA reads TGTGCCAGCAGCTTAGCTACTTCTAGCGGGGGGCGGAATGAGCAGTTCTTC. This gives the protein CASSLATSSGGRNEQFF.

The chain joins TRBV24-1 to TRBJ2-1, with D perhaps TRBD1 or TRBD2 (5 bases each). Trimming stripped 3 bases from V and 12 bases from J, with 8 bases between. Germline CDR1 reads KGHDR; CDR2 reads SFDVKD. This CDR3 spans 11 amino acids. The chain's CDR3 is CATSDEGPQFF. For the CDR3, the DNA is TGTGCCACCAGTGATGAGGGGCCGCAGTTCTTC.

This clonotype was found a few times. The chain links TRBV5-1 to TRBJ2-4; 8 bases map to TRBD1. The CDR3 is made up of 15 amino acids. V dropped 4 bases and J dropped 6; count of bases not matched to a gene: 9. Germline V gene data show CDR1 as SGHRS and CDR2 as YFSETQ. As DNA, the CDR3 is TGCGCCAGCAGCCCGGGACAGGCTGGATTAAACATTCAGTACTTC. Its protein product is CASSPGQAGLNIQYF.

J is TRBJ2-2 and V is TRBV5-1; 8 nucleotides align to TRBD1. V was clipped by 4 bases and J by 6 bases; unmatched bases: 11. This CDR3 comprises 16 residues. Germline CDR1 is SGHRS and CDR2 is YFSETQ. CDR3 nucleotide sequence: TGCGCCAGCAGCCCGGCAGGGGGCGAGATGGCCGGGGAGCTGTTTTTT. As protein: CASSPAGGEMAGELFF.

The chain is built from TRBV9 and TRBJ2-5, with no clear D. Germline V CDR1 and CDR2: SGDLS, YYNGEE. Trimming stripped 3 bases from V and 0 bases from J, with 9 bases between. The CDR3 length is 14 residues. The CDR3 region is CASSALGYQETQYF. In DNA form, the CDR3 reads TGTGCCAGCAGCGCCTTGGGGTACCAAGAGACCCAGTACTTC.

This chain's CDR3 is CATLDSTNQETQYF. In DNA form, the CDR3 reads TGTGCCACCCTGGACAGCACCAACCAAGAGACCCAGTACTTC. The chain links TRBV19 to TRBJ2-5, with D possibly matching TRBD1 (6 bases). The germline V gene has CDR1 LNHDA and CDR2 SQIVND (reference sequence). This CDR3 has 14 residues. V was trimmed by 10 bases and J by 0 bases, leaving 15 bases between them.

In DNA form, the CDR3 reads TGCGCCAGCAGCGTTGGCGCCCGGAACAATGAGCAGTTCTTC. Protein product: CASSVGARNNEQFF. The V call is TRBV5-1, the J call TRBJ2-1, with D unresolved. Trimming removed 4 bases at V and 5 bases at J, with 13 bases between. The CDR3 is 14 amino acids. Germline CDR1 reads SGHRS; CDR2 reads YFSETQ.